These T cell receptor beta chains were read from a single sample in a study of T cell changes during pregnancy in multiple sclerosis. Sequencing was performed with immunoSEQ multiplex PCR; in TCRdb, only in-frame clones are kept and a portion is missing. The sample has tens of thousands of clones, around 94% seen once. The sample consisted of peripheral blood, taken in the third trimester of pregnancy. The receptors were gathered from a female donor with multiple sclerosis, enrolled in a pregnancy study. Both conserved end residues are part of each CDR3.

CDR3aa,j_gene,v_gene
CASSLSEDEQYF,TRBJ2-7,TRBV28
CASSAMRFSGELFF,TRBJ2-2,TRBV2
CASKPPAGTVLLLEAFF,TRBJ1-1,TRBV19
CASSHRGYNTEAFF,TRBJ1-1,TRBV19
CASSLRGLAGGGGSTDTQYF,TRBJ2-3,TRBV4-1
CASTSQGGSYEQYF,TRBJ2-7,TRBV19
CASSLGDRGSLAKNIQYF,TRBJ2-4,TRBV5-1
CASSLFSGRAREQFF,TRBJ2-1,TRBV7-2
CASSISQGALGYGYTF,TRBJ1-2,TRBV19
CASNYLSDRSVEAFF,TRBJ1-1,TRBV6-5
CASSPDRAQETQYF,TRBJ2-5,TRBV18
CASSPQLGQGEDGNTIYF,TRBJ1-3,TRBV2
CASSPSRLAGTDTQYF,TRBJ2-3,TRBV18
CASSVGQLQETQYF,TRBJ2-5,TRBV9
CASSFQGNTEAFF,TRBJ1-1,TRBV11-3
CASSFRQGDIDTQYF,TRBJ2-3,TRBV7-9
CASSEEQGIQETQYF,TRBJ2-5,TRBV2
CASSSRHRQKQYF,TRBJ2-7,TRBV6-1
CASSPLSGLNTEAFF,TRBJ1-1,TRBV5-1
CASSPRLAGGNNEQFF,TRBJ2-1,TRBV18
CASRRNSYYGYTF,TRBJ1-2,TRBV6-1
CASSEIRTGGTQYF,TRBJ2-5,TRBV6-1
CAWSTGGTAVYEQYF,TRBJ2-7,TRBV30
CASTPGDGGEQFF,TRBJ2-1,TRBV19
CASSQTGFGNQPQHF,TRBJ1-5,TRBV28
CASSVVGGNTEAFF,TRBJ1-1,TRBV6-1